This is a list of T cell receptor beta chains from one sample in a study of T-cell memory formation after mild COVID-19. Each CDR3 protein gets one entry after TCRdb re-called the 5' RACE reads with MiXCR. The data contain 100,000 to 150,000 distinct CDR3 sequences, roughly 6% of them seen just once; the ten biggest clones take up about 2.2%. The sequenced material came from PBMCs or a T cell subset sorted from them (not recorded which). Every receptor here comes from an adult woman who had mild COVID-19 (a few samples of this study predate the infection). Cell type and time point are not known. Each CDR3 is given with its conserved first and last residue. A D gene is named only where the DNA matches it firmly. Clone size appears in some rows only: once, few, many, or a class for an expanded clone.

j_gene: TRBJ2-1; abundance: .; v_gene: TRBV7-8; d_gene: .; CDR3aa: CASGAGNSYNEQFF; CDR3nt: TGTGCCAGCGGGGCGGGTAACTCCTACAATGAGCAGTTCTTC
j_gene: TRBJ1-2; abundance: many; v_gene: TRBV7-2; d_gene: TRBD1; CDR3aa: CASSLGTGLVGGYTF; CDR3nt: TGTGCCAGCAGCTTAGGGACAGGGTTAGTAGGTGGCTACACCTTC
j_gene: TRBJ2-1; abundance: many; v_gene: TRBV24-1; d_gene: TRBD2; CDR3aa: CATSDLTSGGAYEQFF; CDR3nt: TGTGCCACCAGTGATTTGACTAGCGGGGGGGCATATGAGCAGTTCTTC
j_gene: TRBJ2-2; abundance: few; v_gene: TRBV12-3/TRBV12-4; d_gene: TRBD2; CDR3aa: CASRTSGRAGELFF; CDR3nt: TGTGCCAGCAGGACGAGCGGGAGGGCCGGGGAGCTGTTTTTT
j_gene: TRBJ2-6; abundance: few; v_gene: TRBV6-6; d_gene: .; CDR3aa: CASSQLMGSGANVLTF; CDR3nt: TGTGCCAGCAGTCAACTCATGGGTTCTGGGGCCAACGTCCTGACTTTC
j_gene: TRBJ2-7; abundance: .; v_gene: TRBV7-9; d_gene: TRBD2; CDR3aa: CASSLSLSGTSGYEQYF; CDR3nt: TGTGCCAGCAGCTTATCCCTATCCGGGACTAGCGGCTACGAGCAGTACTTC
j_gene: TRBJ1-3; abundance: few; v_gene: TRBV7-2; d_gene: .; CDR3aa: CASSSRQARSGNTIYF; CDR3nt: TGTGCCAGCAGCTCCCGACAGGCCCGCTCTGGAAACACCATATATTTT
j_gene: TRBJ2-1; abundance: many; v_gene: TRBV12-3/TRBV12-4; d_gene: .; CDR3aa: CASSPVLANEQFF; CDR3nt: TGTGCCAGCAGTCCCGTTCTAGCGAATGAGCAGTTCTTC
j_gene: TRBJ2-1; abundance: .; v_gene: TRBV5-6; d_gene: .; CDR3aa: CASSLVDRGNEQFF; CDR3nt: TGTGCCAGCAGCTTGGTGGATAGAGGGAATGAGCAGTTCTTC
j_gene: TRBJ1-5; abundance: many; v_gene: TRBV7-8; d_gene: .; CDR3aa: CASSLSSWAGNQPQHF; CDR3nt: TGTGCCAGCAGCTTATCTTCATGGGCAGGTAATCAGCCCCAGCATTTT
j_gene: TRBJ1-5; abundance: .; v_gene: TRBV20-1; d_gene: .; CDR3aa: CSARGDAYSNQPQHF; CDR3nt: TGCAGTGCTAGAGGGGACGCCTATAGCAATCAGCCCCAGCATTTT
j_gene: TRBJ2-5; abundance: few; v_gene: TRBV7-9; d_gene: .; CDR3aa: CASSRTGGGETQYF; CDR3nt: TGTGCCAGCAGCCGGACCGGAGGGGGGGAGACCCAGTACTTC
j_gene: TRBJ1-2; abundance: few; v_gene: TRBV14; d_gene: .; CDR3aa: CASSLTHQGPGGYTF; CDR3nt: TGTGCCAGCAGCCTTACACATCAGGGGCCTGGTGGCTACACCTTC
j_gene: TRBJ2-2; abundance: few; v_gene: TRBV7-8; d_gene: .; CDR3aa: CASSFSADTGELFF; CDR3nt: TGTGCCAGCAGCTTTTCTGCTGACACCGGGGAGCTGTTTTTT
j_gene: TRBJ2-7; abundance: few; v_gene: TRBV4-1; d_gene: TRBD2; CDR3aa: CASSLLAGQSYEQYF; CDR3nt: TGCGCCAGCAGCCTACTAGCGGGGCAATCCTACGAGCAGTACTTC
j_gene: TRBJ2-1; abundance: few; v_gene: TRBV18; d_gene: TRBD1; CDR3aa: CASSPRGGLNNEQFF; CDR3nt: TGTGCCAGCTCACCACGAGGGGGCCTAAACAATGAGCAGTTCTTC
j_gene: TRBJ1-6; abundance: .; v_gene: TRBV7-9; d_gene: .; CDR3aa: CASSLVNSPLHF; CDR3nt: TGTGCCAGCAGCTTAGTTAATTCACCCCTCCACTTT